This TCR beta chain was captured in a study of blood T cell repertoires in COVID-19. In the study overall: Both acute and convalescent COVID-19 samples were obtained from the United States, Italy and Spain. In each case, the material was cDNA or gDNA derived from T cells, B-cell-depleted T cells, or PBMCs.

Original methodology: Estimated nucleated cell counts came from reference gene primer amplification. Some clones are missing from TCRdb's copy, which holds only in-frame ones; the method was immunoSEQ multiplex PCR. Clone size and V and J calls were adopted from that table, with D and trimming inferred from the DNA. Among 60,000 to 85,000 clones, about 91% were seen once, and the ten largest hold 1.9%. V shed 6 bases, J shed 5 bases, and the junction held 9 bases outside the gene matches. Per the germline V gene, CDR1 is LNHDA and CDR2 is SQIVND (reference sequence). The CDR3 sequence is 14 residues long.

Sequencing was done on a sample of peripheral blood. The V call is TRBV19, the J call TRBJ1-2; 7 positions match TRBD1. This receptor was identified in a woman of 80 years or more with active or convalescent COVID-19. For the CDR3, the DNA is TGTGCCAGTAGCCCACAGGGGTTTGGGTATGGCTACACCTTC. Protein: CASSPQGFGYGYTF. Together with reference TRBV19 and TRBJ1-2, the CDR3 gives the full variable domain: DGGITQSPKYLFRKEGQNVTLSCEQNLNHDAMYWYRQDPGQGLRLIYYSQIVNDFQKGDIAEGYSVSREKKESFPLTVTSAQKNPTAFYLCASSPQGFGYGYTFGSGTRLTVV.